This entry lists 32 T cell receptor beta chains sequenced from one sample in a study of blood T cell repertoires in COVID-19. Assay: immunoSEQ multiplex PCR; the TCRdb copy retains only in-frame clones and omits some. This sample has more than 400,000 clones, with roughly 87% found just once. What was sequenced was PBMCs or T cells enriched from blood (not recorded which). These receptors all stem from a woman under 30 who had recovered from COVID-19.

The V call is TRBV5-1, the J call TRBJ2-3, with 13 bases matching TRBD2. J was trimmed by 6 bases and V by 3 bases; bases with no gene match: 7. Per the germline V gene, CDR1 is SGHRS and CDR2 is YFSETQ. The CDR3 length is 16 residues. The CDR3 protein is CASSSGTSGEGDTQYF. The CDR3 coding sequence is TGCGCCAGCAGCTCGGGGACTAGCGGGGAGGGGGATACGCAGTATTTT.

This sequence joins TRBV11-2 and TRBJ1-4, with a possible D match to TRBD1 (6 bases). The CDR3 is made up of 18 amino acids. V was trimmed by 1 base and J by 6 bases, leaving 21 bases between them. Germline V gene data show CDR1 as SGHAT and CDR2 as FQNNGV. The CDR3 region is CASSLVRGDTGWDEKLFF. CDR3 in DNA: TGTGCCAGCAGCTTAGTCAGGGGAGACACCGGATGGGATGAAAAACTGTTTTTT.

The chain joins TRBV6-2 or TRBV6-3 to TRBJ1-4; no clear D gene. V was cut by 0 bases and J by 13 bases, with 12 bases left in between. This CDR3 is 13 amino acids long. The germline gives CDR1 MNHEY, CDR2 SVGEGT. This chain's CDR3 is CASSYSRREGLFF. The DNA of the CDR3 is TGTGCCAGCAGTTACTCCCGGCGGGAAGGACTGTTTTTT.

In the case of this clone: The sample holds other DNA sequences that translate to the same CDR3. The V and J genes are TRBV6-5 and TRBJ1-4; possibly TRBD1 for D (6 bases). There are 14 residues in the CDR3. Trimming removed 2 bases from V and 2 bases from J, with 6 bases in between. In germline, CDR1 is MNHEY, CDR2 SVGAGI. CDR3 residues: CASSYRGTNEKLFF. In DNA form, the CDR3 reads TGTGCCAGCAGTTACAGGGGGACTAATGAAAAACTGTTTTTT.

This chain uses TRBV6-5 with TRBJ2-7, with 10 positions matching TRBD1. The CDR3 has 15 amino acids. The ends lost 0 bases at V and 3 bases at J; junction bases unmatched: 2. The germline CDR1 and CDR2 sequences are MNHEY and SVGAGI. As DNA, the CDR3 is TGTGCCAGCAGTTACTCTGGGACAGGGGACTACGAGCAGTACTTC. Its translation: CASSYSGTGDYEQYF.

CDR3 protein: CAISDAGQAGELFF. In nucleotides, the CDR3 is TGTGCCATCAGTGACGCAGGGCAAGCCGGGGAGCTGTTTTTT. This rearrangement joins TRBV10-3 to TRBJ2-2; TRBD1 might be the D (5 bases). The CDR3 covers 14 residues. Germline values: CDR1 ENHRY, CDR2 SYGVKD. Trimming took 3 bases from V and 6 from J, leaving 11 bases between them.

V is TRBV7-2 and J is TRBJ2-5; TRBD2 aligns across 8 bases. Per the germline V gene, CDR1 is SGHTA and CDR2 is FQGNSA. The ends lost 5 bases at V and 5 bases at J; junction bases unmatched: 10. The CDR3 covers 15 residues. CDR3 coding DNA: TGTGCCAGCAGCCTCGGGGGGGCCGAGTGGGAGACCCAGTACTTC. This sequence encodes CASSLGGAEWETQYF.

This rearrangement joins TRBV9 to TRBJ1-2; D gene unclear. V was pared by 3 bases and J by 8 bases, with 11 bases between. Germline loops: CDR1 SGDLS, CDR2 YYNGEE. The CDR3 contains 12 residues. The CDR3 coding sequence is TGTGCCAGCAGCGGGCTCGGGGTGGGCTACACCTTC. Protein product: CASSGLGVGYTF.

V is TRBV6-6 and J is TRBJ2-2, with D possibly being TRBD1 (5 bases). Trimming took 4 bases from V and 0 from J, leaving 6 bases between them. The germline V gene has CDR1 MNHNY and CDR2 SVGAGI (reference sequence). CDR3 size: 14 residues. This CDR3 reads CASSWTPNTGELFF. CDR3 in DNA: TGTGCCAGCAGTTGGACACCGAACACCGGGGAGCTGTTTTTT.

The J gene is TRBJ2-2, the V gene TRBV28; 7 positions agree with TRBD2. Trimming took 6 bases from V and 4 from J; bases not matched to a gene: 11. CDR3 size: 16 residues. Germline CDR1 reads MDHEN; CDR2 reads SYDVKM. CDR3 sequence reads: CASSPREGRGTGELFF. The CDR3 DNA reads as TGTGCCAGCAGCCCCAGGGAGGGTAGGGGCACCGGGGAGCTGTTTTTT.

This rearrangement joins TRBV5-1 to TRBJ2-3; 9 bases agree with TRBD1. The J segment lost 2 bases and the V segment lost 5 bases, leaving 3 bases of the junction unmatched. Germline CDR1 reads SGHRS; CDR2 reads YFSETQ. The CDR3 consists of 14 residues. CDR3 coding DNA: TGCGCCAGCAGATGGACAGGGGACACAGATACGCAGTATTTT. This gives the protein CASRWTGDTDTQYF.

The J gene is TRBJ2-7, the V gene TRBV4-1, with 12 bases lining up with TRBD2. The CDR3 loop spans 18 amino acids. Germline V gene data show CDR1 as MGHRA and CDR2 as YSYEKL. Trimming cost V 1 base and J 0 bases; bases outside gene matches: 7. This CDR3 is CASSQARLAGVSSYEQYF. CDR3 nucleotide sequence: TGCGCCAGCAGCCAAGCGCGACTAGCGGGGGTGAGCTCCTACGAGCAGTACTTC.

V usage is TRBV5-4 and J usage is TRBJ2-7; D remains ambiguous. CDR1 is SGHNT, CDR2 YYREEE, per germline (reference sequence). The CDR3 extends over 15 amino acids. Between the trimmed V and J ends, which lost 2 bases and 5 bases, there was a span of 17 bases. CDR3 DNA sequence: TGTGCCAGCAGCTTACCCTCAGCCTTTCGGGACGAGCAGTACTTC. This encodes CASSLPSAFRDEQYF.

This clone was detected once. This chain links TRBV28 with TRBJ1-3; unclear D gene. Germline-derived CDR1 and CDR2 are MDHEN and SYDVKM. There are 16 residues in the CDR3. The V and J ends lost 7 bases and 0 bases respectively, with 16 bases between them. This CDR3 reads CASTQTGSVSGNTIYF. The CDR3 coding sequence is TGTGCCAGCACCCAGACTGGGAGCGTCTCTGGAAACACCATATATTTT.

This sequence joins TRBV19 and TRBJ2-1; D might be TRBD2 (5 bases). CDR1 is LNHDA, CDR2 SQIVND, per germline (reference sequence). CDR3 length: 12 residues. V gave up 2 bases and J gave up 8 bases, with 7 bases separating them. DNA for the CDR3: TGTGCCAGTAGTATAATCGGGGATGAGCAGTTCTTC. As protein: CASSIIGDEQFF.

V gene TRBV19 combines with J gene TRBJ1-1; D not resolved. This CDR3 is 10 amino acids long. The germline gives CDR1 LNHDA, CDR2 SQIVND (reference sequence). CDR3 nucleotide sequence: TGTGGGGCGGGGTACACTGAAGCTTTCTTT. It translates to CGAGYTEAFF. Variable domain in full (rest from reference TRBV19 and TRBJ1-1): DGGITQSPKYLFRKEGQNVTLSCEQNLNHDAMYWYRQDPGQGLRLIYYSQIVNDFQKGDIAEGYSVSREKKESFPLTVTSAQKNPTAFYLCGAGYTEAFFGQGTRLTVV.

The V gene is TRBV28, the J gene TRBJ1-2; D ambiguous. CDR1 MDHEN and CDR2 SYDVKM come from the germline V gene. The CDR3 consists of 13 residues. Trimming took off 4 bases at V and 8 bases at J, with 14 bases between the two ends. The CDR3 nucleotides are TGTGCCAGCAGTTCACAGATTAGGGAGGGCTACACCTTC. It translates to CASSSQIREGYTF.

The V call is TRBV5-1, the J call TRBJ2-1; D is unclear. CDR1 is SGHRS and CDR2 is YFSETQ in the germline V gene. V gave up 3 bases and J gave up 0 bases, with 7 bases separating them. CDR3 length: 14 residues. The DNA for the CDR3 is TGCGCCAGCAGCTCCGAGAGCTCCTACAATGAGCAGTTCTTC. It encodes CASSSESSYNEQFF.

This chain connects TRBV30 to TRBJ2-3, with 9 bases matching TRBD1. J lost 6 bases, V lost 0 bases, and 7 bases had no gene match. Per the germline V gene, CDR1 is GTSNPN and CDR2 is SVGIG (reference sequence). The CDR3 has 15 residues. In DNA form, the CDR3 reads TGTGCCTGGAGTGTACTTTACAGGGGGCTGGATACGCAGTATTTT. Translated: CAWSVLYRGLDTQYF.

This chain uses TRBV28 with TRBJ1-3, with D uncertain. CDR3 length: 13 amino acids. The germline gives CDR1 MDHEN, CDR2 SYDVKM. V was shortened by 6 bases and J by 7 bases, with 13 bases between the two germline ends. This CDR3 reads CASRNSGGNTIYF. The DNA for the CDR3 is TGTGCCAGCAGGAATAGCGGAGGTAACACCATATATTTT.

This clone has a single count. CDR3 loop: CASSLQGGMYEQYF. CDR3 DNA sequence: TGTGCCAGCAGCTTACAAGGCGGGATGTACGAGCAGTACTTC. The genes are TRBV7-2 and TRBJ2-7; possible D gene TRBD2, 6 bases. V was shortened by 2 bases and J by 4 bases, with 12 bases between the two germline ends. The germline V gene has CDR1 SGHTA and CDR2 FQGNSA. This CDR3 comprises 14 residues.

The chain carries TRBV7-2 and TRBJ2-5; 7 nucleotides agree with TRBD2. The trim removed 1 base at V and 1 base at J, leaving 12 bases unmatched. CDR1 is SGHTA and CDR2 is FQGNSA in the germline V gene. There are 18 residues in the CDR3. In DNA, the CDR3 is TGTGCCAGCAGCTTAGAATTAGGGGCGGGGGAGTTCCAAGAGACCCAGTACTTC. Translated, it gives CASSLELGAGEFQETQYF.

The rearrangement uses TRBV18 and TRBJ1-1; 9 nucleotides align to TRBD1. The trim removed 6 bases at V and 2 bases at J, leaving 10 bases unmatched. Germline CDR1 KGHSH, CDR2 LQKENI. The CDR3 runs 16 residues. The CDR3 sequence: CASSLGTGYFNTEAFF. Here the CDR3 DNA reads TGTGCCAGCTCCCTCGGGACAGGGTATTTTAACACTGAAGCTTTCTTT.

This rearrangement joins TRBV19 to TRBJ2-1; a weak D match, TRBD2 (5 bases). Deletions cut 3 bases from V and 8 bases from J, with 11 bases between. In germline, CDR1 is LNHDA, CDR2 SQIVND (reference sequence). The CDR3 is 13 residues long. The CDR3 sequence: CASSINAGHEQFF. The CDR3 nucleotides read TGTGCCAGTAGTATCAACGCGGGTCATGAGCAGTTCTTC.

V and J are TRBV5-4 and TRBJ2-2; a possible D gene is TRBD2 (6 bases). The germline V gene has CDR1 SGHNT and CDR2 YYREEE (reference sequence). The CDR3 runs to 18 residues. Trimming shortened V by 0 bases and J by 1 base, and 16 bases separated the two germline ends. The CDR3 DNA sequence: TGTGCCAGCAGCTTGGAGTATGGGGCGGGGAAGAACACCGGGGAGCTGTTTTTT. It yields the protein CASSLEYGAGKNTGELFF.

This rearrangement joins TRBV19 to TRBJ2-5; perhaps TRBD1 as D (5 bases). V lost 3 bases and J lost 3, with 8 bases in between. Germline-derived CDR1 and CDR2 are LNHDA and SQIVND (reference sequence). The CDR3 totals 13 residues. The CDR3 loop is CASSMSREETQYF. CDR3 coding DNA: TGTGCCAGTAGTATGTCCAGGGAAGAGACCCAGTACTTC.

The J gene is TRBJ2-1, the V gene TRBV18; TRBD1 might be the D (5 bases). CDR1 is KGHSH, CDR2 LQKENI, per germline. This CDR3 has 15 residues. V was trimmed by 3 bases and J by 7 bases, leaving 16 bases between them. The CDR3 reads CASSPFQGSTNEQFF. In DNA, the CDR3 is TGTGCCAGCTCACCTTTTCAGGGATCAACGAATGAGCAGTTCTTC.

The chain recombines TRBV18 with TRBJ2-2, with D possibly TRBD1 on 6 matching bases. Trimming took 6 bases from V and 6 from J, leaving 14 bases between them. The CDR3 is 14 residues long. Germline V gene lookup returns CDR1 KGHSH and CDR2 LQKENI. Written as DNA, the CDR3 is TGTGCCAGCTCGCCCCCAGGGGCCCCCGGGGAGCTGTTTTTT. This codes for CASSPPGAPGELFF.

With regard to this clone: The sample has other DNA sequences that encode this CDR3 too. The J gene is TRBJ2-1, the V gene TRBV3-1 (or the pseudogene TRBV3-2); TRBD1 matches at 8 bases. Germline trimming cut 0 bases from V and 7 bases from J; bases unmatched to any gene: 5. Germline CDR1 is LGHDT and CDR2 is YNNKEL (reference sequence). The CDR3 contains 15 residues. Here the CDR3 DNA reads TGTGCCAGCAGCCAAGATAGCACAGGGGGGAATGAGCAGTTCTTC. This gives the protein CASSQDSTGGNEQFF.

The V call is TRBV7-2, the J call TRBJ2-1; D is unresolved. Germline CDR1 SGHTA, CDR2 FQGNSA. The CDR3 is made up of 15 amino acids. The V gene lost 1 base and the J gene lost 0 bases, with 7 bases spanning the gap. The CDR3 DNA sequence: TGTGCCAGCAGCTTAGGGCCTCTCTCCTACAATGAGCAGTTCTTC. Residues: CASSLGPLSYNEQFF. The complete variable domain, with remaining parts taken from reference TRBV7-2 and TRBJ2-1, reads GAGVSQSPSNKVTEKGKDVELRCDPISGHTALYWYRQSLGQGLEFLIYFQGNSAPDKSGLPSDRFSAERTGGSVSTLTIQRTQQEDSAVYLCASSLGPLSYNEQFFGPGTRLTVL.

The chain couples TRBV6-5 to TRBJ1-2, with TRBD1 matching over 7 bases. Germline V gene sequence: CDR1 MNHEY, CDR2 SVGAGI. This CDR3 contains 14 residues. The junction had 6 bases not matched to a gene; V was cut back by 7 bases and J by 1 base. The CDR3 bases are TGTGCCAGCACTCGAAGGGGGCTTAACTATGGCTACACCTTC. Amino acid sequence: CASTRRGLNYGYTF.

The chain employs TRBV5-1 and TRBJ1-4, with 10 bases matching TRBD1. CDR1 and CDR2 from the germline V gene are SGHRS and YFSETQ. With V trimmed by 4 bases and J by 10 bases, 13 bases remained unmatched. This CDR3 comprises 16 residues. The CDR3 sequence is CASSTLPPGQGTKLFF. The CDR3, as DNA: TGCGCCAGCAGCACACTCCCGCCGGGACAGGGGACAAAACTGTTTTTT.